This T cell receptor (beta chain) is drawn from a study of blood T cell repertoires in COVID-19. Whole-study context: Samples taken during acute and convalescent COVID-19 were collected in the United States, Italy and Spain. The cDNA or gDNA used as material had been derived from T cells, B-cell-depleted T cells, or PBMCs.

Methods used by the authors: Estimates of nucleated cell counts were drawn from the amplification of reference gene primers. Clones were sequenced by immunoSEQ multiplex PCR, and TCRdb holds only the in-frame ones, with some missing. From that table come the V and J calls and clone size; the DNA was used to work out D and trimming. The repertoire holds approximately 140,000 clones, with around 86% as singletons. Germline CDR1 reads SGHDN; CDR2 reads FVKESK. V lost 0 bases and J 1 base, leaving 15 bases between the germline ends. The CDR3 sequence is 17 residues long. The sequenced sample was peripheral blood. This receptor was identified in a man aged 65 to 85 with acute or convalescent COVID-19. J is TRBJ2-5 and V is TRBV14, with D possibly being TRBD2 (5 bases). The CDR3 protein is CASSQDAKGRLQETQYF. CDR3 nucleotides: TGTGCCAGCAGCCAAGACGCAAAAGGGAGACTCCAAGAGACCCAGTACTTC. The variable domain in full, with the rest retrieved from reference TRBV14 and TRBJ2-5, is EAGVTQFPSHSVIEKGQTVTLRCDPISGHDNLYWYRRVMGKEIKFLLHFVKESKQDESGMPNNRFLAERTGGTYSTLKVQPAELEDSGVYFCASSQDAKGRLQETQYFGPGTRLLVL.